The sequence of this TCR beta chain was determined in a study of blood T cell repertoires in COVID-19. Background on the study: The samples span acute and convalescent COVID-19 from the United States, Italy and Spain. T cells, B-cell-depleted T cells, or PBMCs provided the cDNA or gDNA that served as material.

Authors' processing steps: Scientists estimated how many nucleated cells there were by amplifying reference gene primers. Measured with immunoSEQ multiplex PCR; TCRdb has only the in-frame clones, and not every one. V, J and clone size derive from that table, while D and trimming were established from the DNA sequence. The sample holds about 240,000 clones, roughly four fifths seen once. This clone was detected once. The sequence was obtained from a woman under 30 with acute or convalescent COVID-19. Sequenced material: peripheral blood.

CDR3 sequence: CAWDPYLTGQNEQYF. Here the CDR3 DNA reads TGTGCCTGGGACCCCTATCTGACGGGACAGAACGAGCAGTACTTC. The J gene is TRBJ2-7, the V gene TRBV30, with 7 positions matching TRBD1. This CDR3 is built from 15 residues. V shed 5 bases and J 5 bases; nucleotides not matched to a gene: 15. Germline CDR1 and CDR2: GTSNPN and SVGIG (reference sequence).